The source of this T cell receptor beta chain is a study of cytomegalovirus exposure and HLA in healthy donors. Whole-study results and caveats: A few CMV-associated chains were confirmed in vitro to be specific for CMV antigens. At a 0.05 false discovery rate, a later analysis found around 17,000 TCR beta sequences to be associated with HLA alleles.

As to this clone: Its matching antigen is unknown.

The PCR made use of 60 Vbeta and 13 Jbeta primers. Produced via immunoSEQ multiplex PCR; TCRdb's table is partial and in-frame only. The sample records 150,000 or so clones, more than 75% being singletons. The J segment lost 6 bases and the V segment lost 4 bases, leaving 4 bases of the junction unmatched. Germline values: CDR1 SNHLY, CDR2 FYNNEI. The CDR3 totals 13 residues. J is TRBJ1-2 and V is TRBV2; 8 bases agree with TRBD1. The sample comprised PBMCs. This receptor was identified in a man in his forties or fifties in good health and CMV-seronegative. CDR3 nucleotide sequence: TGTGCCAGCAGTGTGGGACAGGTGGATGGCTACACCTTC. Amino acids: CASSVGQVDGYTF.